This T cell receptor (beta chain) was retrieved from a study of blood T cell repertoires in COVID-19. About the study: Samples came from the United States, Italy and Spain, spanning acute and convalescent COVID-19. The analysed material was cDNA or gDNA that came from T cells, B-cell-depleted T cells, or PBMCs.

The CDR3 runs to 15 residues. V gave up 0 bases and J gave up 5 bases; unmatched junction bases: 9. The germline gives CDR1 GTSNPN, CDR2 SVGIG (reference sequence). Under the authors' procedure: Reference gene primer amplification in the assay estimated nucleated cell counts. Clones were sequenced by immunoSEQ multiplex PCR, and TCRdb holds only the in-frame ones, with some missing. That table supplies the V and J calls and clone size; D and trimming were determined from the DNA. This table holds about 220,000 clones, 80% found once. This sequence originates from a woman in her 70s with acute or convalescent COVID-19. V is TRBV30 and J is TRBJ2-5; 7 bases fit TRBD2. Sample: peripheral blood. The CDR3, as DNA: TGTGCCTGGAGTGTAGGTTCGGGGGGACGGGAGACCCAGTACTTC. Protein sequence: CAWSVGSGGRETQYF.